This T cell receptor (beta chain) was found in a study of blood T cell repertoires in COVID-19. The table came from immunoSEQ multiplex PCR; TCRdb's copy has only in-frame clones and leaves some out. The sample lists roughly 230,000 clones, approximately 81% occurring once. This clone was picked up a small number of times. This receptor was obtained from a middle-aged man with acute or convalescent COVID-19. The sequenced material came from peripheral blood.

The CDR3 spells CASSETFSGFYGYTF. CDR3 nucleotide sequence: TGTGCCAGTAGTGAGACCTTTTCGGGATTCTATGGCTACACCTTC. The chain is built from TRBV19 and TRBJ1-2; no clear D. This CDR3 has 15 residues. Germline CDR1 LNHDA, CDR2 SQIVND (reference sequence). Trimming cost V 5 bases and J 4 bases, with 17 bases left between them.